This section outlines one T cell receptor beta chain sequence together with its context. The antigen it recognizes is unknown. There are no base qualities to consult, and no much larger clone falls within one base. The method behind the library was RACE. The sample was run on a NextSeq 500. Library preparation attached unique molecular identifiers to individual cDNA molecules for quantitative, reproducible TCR counting. Both TCR alpha and TCR beta chains were sequenced from each blood RNA sample. On the study's bioinformatics: A median of approximately 96,000 TCRs per sample was observed, with a range of about 20,000 to 690,600. The Decombinator software suite was used to annotate V, J and CDR3 in the TCR reads. For PS versus PT1 abundance plots, all samples were subsampled to the same number of TCRs (28,000). Expanded TCRs were defined as absent before sensitization and observed at least eight times at the 2-week time point. Using fastp trimming at Q25 and MiXCR clonotype assembly, TCRdb reanalyzed the public sequencing data and kept in-frame beta chains. CDR3 protein duplicates are merged, each entry listing the most common genes and DNA. The V and J calls come from TCRdb's annotation, not from the publication. The sample table lists more than 300,000 distinct CDR3 sequences, approximately 5% of them with a count of one. The biggest ten clones account for over 6.5% of the sample.

The label giving this sample's time point can be read as: pre-sensitization, week 0. The sample's treatment or condition label, in plain terms: therapeutic diphenylcyclopropenone sensitization with weekly scalp DPC. Blood at each patch-test visit was drawn before the patch test was applied. Patients were considered eligible if aged 18 to 70, diagnosed with alopecia and deemed suitable for DPC therapy, and patients were excluded if pregnant. Total RNA was extracted from unfractionated whole blood collected in Tempus Blood RNA tubes. The junction carries 17 bases between V and J, which are trimmed by 2 bases and 3 bases respectively. From cysteine to phenylalanine, the CDR3 is 16 amino acids long. The read is trimmed to its CDR3 DNA, 48 bases read in frame from base 1. Reading the germline V gene gives CDR1 SNHLY and CDR2 FYNNEI. These data come from a study of human T cells and chemical hapten exposure (dated by TCRdb to about 2021). About the investigation overall: For sensitization, 2% DPC in acetone was applied to a 2 cm by 2 cm area of upper inner arm skin. In alopecia patients, the study followed how the peripheral blood TCR repertoire changed in vivo over primary and secondary sensitization to diphenylcyclopropenone (DPC), a hapten. Throughout the study period of around 24 weeks, patients also received therapeutic DPC doses to the scalp every week. Libraries were pooled for sequencing, and per-sample TCR yields varied mainly because of small differences in library volumes within the pool. Blood for TCR sequencing was provided by twenty-nine alopecia patients at one to four time points (pre-sensitization, 2, 6 and 24 weeks). Patch testing was done on the upper back using Finn chambers containing 0.01% DPC, and results were scored after 6 days according to International Contact Dermatitis Research Group standards. Alopecia areata with under or over 50% scalp involvement, alopecia totalis and alopecia universalis were represented in the patient cohort, which was mostly female. Blood samples were taken from patients before sensitization (week 0) and at 2, 6 and about 24 weeks after DPC sensitization. Broad study findings and their caveats: Repeated subsampling changed both the strength of the expansion versus patch-test correlation and the threshold at which the correlation became significant. Expanded TCRs formed significantly more large CDR3 similarity clusters than pre-sensitization or healthy control sets, consistent with antigen-driven responses. Because every patient had alopecia, a presumed autoimmune disease, the patients' immune response might differ from that of healthy individuals. Patch test score correlated positively with the number of PT1 expanded TCRs, reaching significance at thresholds 8, 16 and 32 but not at 4. DPC sensitization did not change the number of TCRs with a frequency above 1 in 1000, and there was no evidence of changes in global repertoire structure.

The sample here was whole blood, taken in connection with sensitization to the hapten diphenylcyclopropenone (DPC). The sequence was collected from a woman under 30 with alopecia areata. Some clones in this sample may be carry-over from other donors' samples. Recombination connected TRBV2 to TRBJ2-7; tentative D gene TRBD1, with 6 bases matching. The nucleotide sequence reads as follows: TGTGCCAGCAGTGAAATCGGTGGGGGCTCGTTCTACGAGCAGTACTTC. It translates to CASSEIGGGSFYEQYF.